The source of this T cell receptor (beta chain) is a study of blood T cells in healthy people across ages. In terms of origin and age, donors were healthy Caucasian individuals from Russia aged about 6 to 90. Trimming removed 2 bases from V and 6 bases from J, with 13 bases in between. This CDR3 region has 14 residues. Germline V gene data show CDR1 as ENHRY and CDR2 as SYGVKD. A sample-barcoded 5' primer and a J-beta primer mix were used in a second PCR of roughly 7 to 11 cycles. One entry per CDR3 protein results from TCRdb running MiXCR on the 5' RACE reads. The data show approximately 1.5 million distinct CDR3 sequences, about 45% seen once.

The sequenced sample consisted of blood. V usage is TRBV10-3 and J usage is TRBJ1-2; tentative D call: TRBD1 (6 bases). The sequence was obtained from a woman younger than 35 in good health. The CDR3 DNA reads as TGTGCCATCAGTGAGGCCCGGGGGGCAGATGGCTACACCTTC. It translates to CAISEARGADGYTF.